Shown below are 21 T cell receptor beta chains from a single sample sequenced in a study of T cells in Graves' hyperthyroidism and ophthalmopathy. Template material for amplifying TCR beta CDR3 regions consisted of RNA transcripts. HTBI primers drove first-round RT-PCR of the TCR CDR3. TCRdb reprocessed the multiplex PCR reads via MiXCR and lists one record per CDR3 protein. The sample holds fewer than 550,000 distinct CDR3 sequences, approximately 14% seen once. Sequencing used blood. The receptors come from a woman aged 18-29 years with Graves' hyperthyroidism.

This clonotype was seen a few times. This chain links TRBV12-3 or TRBV12-4 with TRBJ1-5; D remains unclear. The CDR3 runs to 14 residues. Between the trimmed V and J ends, which lost 2 bases and 3 bases, there was a span of 8 bases. CDR3 nucleotides: TGTGCCAGCAGTTTAACCATTAACAATCAGCCCCAGCATTTT. Translation: CASSLTINNQPQHF.

The table lists this clonotype with many counts. The chain recombines TRBV6-1 with TRBJ1-2; 8 nucleotides line up with TRBD1. The V and J ends lost 5 bases and 4 bases, in that order; junction bases with no gene match: 12. CDR1 is MNHNS and CDR2 is SASEGT in the germline V gene. The CDR3 runs 16 residues. This chain's CDR3 is CASSPLRTGSAYGYTF. CDR3 bases: TGTGCCAGCAGTCCCCTACGGACAGGGAGCGCCTATGGCTACACCTTC.

This clonotype was recorded at least ten times. The J gene is TRBJ1-5, the V gene TRBV19, with D tentatively TRBD1 (5 bases). This CDR3 is 14 amino acids long. Trimming stripped 7 bases from V and 4 bases from J, with 14 bases between. Germline V gene data show CDR1 as LNHDA and CDR2 as SQIVND (reference sequence). CDR3 DNA: TGTGCCAGTACTAGACGGGGGGGTAATCAGCCCCAGCATTTT. Translating gives CASTRRGGNQPQHF.

This clonotype was detected many times. V is TRBV3-1 and J is TRBJ2-7; D unclear. V gave up 0 bases and J gave up 3 bases, with 15 bases separating them. From germline, CDR1 is LGHDT and CDR2 YNNKEL (reference sequence). CDR3 length: 16 amino acids. As DNA, the CDR3 is TGTGCCAGCAGCCAAGACGGCACCTACCCCCTCTACGAGCAGTACTTC. It specifies CASSQDGTYPLYEQYF.

The V gene is TRBV28, the J gene TRBJ2-1; TRBD2 agrees at 9 bases. Germline loops: CDR1 MDHEN, CDR2 SYDVKM. V was clipped by 5 bases and J by 8 bases; unmatched bases: 10. The CDR3 has 15 residues. The CDR3 DNA sequence: TGTGCCAGCAGTCTTAGCGGGAGTTGGTTGGATGAGCAGTTCTTC. Translation gives CASSLSGSWLDEQFF.

Many counts were recorded for this clonotype. The chain has TRBV20-1 and TRBJ1-2, with TRBD1 identical over 7 bases. Losses at the gene ends were 4 bases for V and 12 bases for J; bases not matched to a gene: 11. There are 12 residues in the CDR3. Looked up from germline, CDR1 is DFQATT and CDR2 is SNEGSKA (reference sequence). CDR3 amino acids: CSATQDREADTF. The DNA of the CDR3 is TGCAGTGCTACCCAAGACAGGGAGGCCGACACCTTC.

The chain couples TRBV12-3 or TRBV12-4 to TRBJ1-2, with D possibly matching TRBD1 (5 bases). Trimming shortened V by 2 bases and J by 7 bases, and 11 bases separated the two germline ends. The CDR3 loop spans 13 amino acids. The CDR3, as DNA: TGTGCCAGCAGTTTATTGGGGCGCGGTGGCTACACCTTC. The encoded protein is CASSLLGRGGYTF.

The chain combines TRBV4-1 with TRBJ1-3; D gene ambiguous. This CDR3 is 16 amino acids long. Germline values: CDR1 MGHRA, CDR2 YSYEKL. Trimming pared 2 bases from V and 1 base from J, leaving 12 bases between. CDR3 DNA: TGCGCCAGCAGCCAACAGGTTGGAGGGTCTGGAAACACCATATATTTT. Translation gives CASSQQVGGSGNTIYF.

Comment on this clonotype: One end of the junction fails to match germline, which may point to a read error. This chain connects TRBV19 to TRBJ2-2; the D gene is possibly TRBD2 (5 bases). The CDR3 has 16 residues. CDR1 is LNHDA and CDR2 is SQIVND in the germline V gene (reference sequence). In DNA, the CDR3 is TGTGCCAGTAGTATTCGGCGGGCCACGAACGCCGGGGAGCTGTTTTTT. Translation gives CASSIRRATNAGELFF.

The chain employs TRBV12-5 and TRBJ1-4; 8 bases match TRBD1. The V gene end was trimmed by 6 bases and the J gene end by 4 bases; junction bases not matched to a gene: 4. The CDR3 has 14 residues. Germline V gene data show CDR1 as LGHNT and CDR2 as FRNRAP. As DNA, the CDR3 is TGTGCTAGTGGCCTGGGACAGGTTAATGAAAAACTGTTTTTT. As protein: CASGLGQVNEKLFF.

The gene calls are TRBV9 and TRBJ2-7, with D possibly TRBD2 on 6 matching bases. The CDR3 spans 15 residues. Trimming shortened V by 0 bases and J by 1 base, and 11 bases separated the two germline ends. Germline assignment: CDR1 SGDLS and CDR2 YYNGEE. The CDR3 bases are TGTGCCAGCAGCGTAGGCAGGACTACATCCTACGAGCAGTACTTC. Its translation: CASSVGRTTSYEQYF.

This chain connects TRBV28 to TRBJ2-5; TRBD2 aligns across 8 bases. The CDR3 runs 14 residues. V lost 5 bases to trimming and J lost 5 bases; unmatched junction nucleotides: 7. Germline-derived CDR1 and CDR2 are MDHEN and SYDVKM. CDR3 loop: CASSPGGAEETQYF. CDR3 DNA sequence: TGTGCCAGCAGTCCCGGGGGGGCCGAGGAGACCCAGTACTTC. Looking up the rest from reference TRBV28 and TRBJ2-5 gives the full variable domain: DVKVTQSSRYLVKRTGEKVFLECVQDMDHENMFWYRQDPGLGLRLIYFSYDVKMKEKGDIPEGYSVSREKKERFSLILESASTNQTSMYLCASSPGGAEETQYFGPGTRLLVL.

This clonotype has ten or more counts. This chain uses TRBV3-1 with TRBJ2-7; 11 bases map to TRBD2. The CDR3 length is 18 residues. Germline lookup yields CDR1 LGHDT and CDR2 YNNKEL (reference sequence). The J segment lost 6 bases and the V segment lost 0 bases, leaving 13 bases of the junction unmatched. In nucleotides, the CDR3 is TGTGCCAGCAGCCAAGATGATAGCGGGAGGGCCAGAAATCGCGAGCAGTACTTC. Amino acids: CASSQDDSGRARNREQYF.

With regard to this clonotype: Since a much larger clone is just one base distant, this may be a read error. The V call is TRBV11-2, the J call TRBJ1-2; D is unclear. Trimming took off 2 bases at V and 10 bases at J, with 14 bases between the two ends. CDR1 and CDR2 from the germline V gene are SGHAT and FQNNGV. The CDR3 consists of 13 residues. The CDR3 here is CASSLSGRVDYTF. CDR3 sequence (DNA): TGTGCCAGCAGCTTATCGGGGAGGGTTGACTACACCTTC.

This clonotype showed up many times. The rearrangement links TRBV12-5 to TRBJ2-5; 12 nucleotides agree with TRBD2. This CDR3 contains 16 residues. J was trimmed by 0 bases and V by 5 bases; bases with no gene match: 4. The germline gives CDR1 LGHNT, CDR2 FRNRAP. CDR3 protein: CASGGLAGMYQETQYF. The CDR3 DNA is TGTGCTAGTGGTGGACTAGCGGGGATGTACCAAGAGACCCAGTACTTC.

The chain has TRBV4-1 and TRBJ2-5; D gene ambiguous. This CDR3 contains 11 residues. The V end lost 0 bases, the J end lost 9 bases, and 5 bases lay between the germline ends. Germline V gene lookup returns CDR1 MGHRA and CDR2 YSYEKL. CDR3: CASSQDKAQYF. The CDR3 DNA follows: TGCGCCAGCAGCCAAGATAAGGCCCAGTACTTC.

This clonotype was recorded many times. The chain has TRBV3-1 and TRBJ1-1; D is perhaps TRBD1 (5 bases). This CDR3 contains 14 residues. Germline V gene lookup returns CDR1 LGHDT and CDR2 YNNKEL (reference sequence). Trimming removed 5 bases at V and 0 bases at J, with 10 bases between. Written as DNA, the CDR3 is TGTGCCAGCAGCGGGGGACCGATGAACACTGAAGCTTTCTTT. This encodes CASSGGPMNTEAFF.

The sample holds many counts of this clonotype. Here the CDR3 DNA reads TGTGCCAGCAGTTTAGGTGGCAGGTATAGCAATCAGCCCCAGCATTTT. Amino acids: CASSLGGRYSNQPQHF. This sequence joins TRBV27 and TRBJ1-5; D is unresolved. The CDR3 length is 16 residues. CDR1 and CDR2 (germline): MNHEY, SMNVEV (reference sequence). The germline V and J ends were trimmed by 2 bases and 0 bases, with 11 bases remaining between them.

In this sample, this clonotype turned up a few times. A much larger clone is a single base away; this may be a read error. V is TRBV2 and J is TRBJ1-3; unclear D gene. Germline assignment: CDR1 SNHLY and CDR2 FYNNEI. With 8 bases removed from V and 0 bases from J, the gap between germline ends came to 20 bases. CDR3 length: 17 residues. CDR3 in amino acids: CASGGGFSRSSGNTIYF. The CDR3 DNA reads as TGTGCCAGCGGCGGAGGATTTTCAAGGTCCTCTGGAAACACCATATATTTT.

V and J are TRBV6-4 and TRBJ1-5, with D perhaps TRBD1 (5 bases). This CDR3 is built from 15 residues. Trimming stripped 0 bases from V and 3 bases from J, with 9 bases between. Germline V gives CDR1 MRHNA, CDR2 SNTAGT. CDR3 bases: TGTGCCAGCAGTGACTCCGGCGGACACAATCAGCCCCAGCATTTT. Translating gives CASSDSGGHNQPQHF.

This clonotype was recorded many times. The chain joins TRBV3-1 to TRBJ2-5; no clear D. V was shortened by 0 bases and J by 3 bases, with 2 bases between the two germline ends. Germline loops: CDR1 LGHDT, CDR2 YNNKEL (reference sequence). The CDR3 runs 12 residues. The CDR3 nucleotides are TGTGCCAGCAGCCAAGAGGAAGAGACCCAGTACTTC. Protein: CASSQEEETQYF.